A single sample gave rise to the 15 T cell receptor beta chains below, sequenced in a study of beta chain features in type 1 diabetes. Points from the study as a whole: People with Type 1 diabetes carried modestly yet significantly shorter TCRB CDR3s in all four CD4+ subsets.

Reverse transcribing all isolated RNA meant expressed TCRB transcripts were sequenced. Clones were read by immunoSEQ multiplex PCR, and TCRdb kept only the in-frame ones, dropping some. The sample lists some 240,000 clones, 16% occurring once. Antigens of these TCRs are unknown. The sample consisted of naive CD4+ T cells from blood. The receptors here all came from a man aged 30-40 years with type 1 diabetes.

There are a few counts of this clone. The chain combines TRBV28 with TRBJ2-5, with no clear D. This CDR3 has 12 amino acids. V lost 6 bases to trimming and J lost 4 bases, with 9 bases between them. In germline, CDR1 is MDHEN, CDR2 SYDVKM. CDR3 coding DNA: TGTGCCAGCAGAAAGAAGGCAGAGACCCAGTACTTC. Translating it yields CASRKKAETQYF.

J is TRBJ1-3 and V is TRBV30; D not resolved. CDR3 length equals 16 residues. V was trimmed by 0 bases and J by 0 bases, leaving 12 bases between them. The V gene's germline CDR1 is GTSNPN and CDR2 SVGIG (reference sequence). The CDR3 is CAWSVLPGGSGNTIYF. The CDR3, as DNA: TGTGCCTGGAGTGTATTGCCAGGAGGCTCTGGAAACACCATATATTTT.

CDR3 loop: CATMAGKGLAGENEQFF. CDR3 DNA sequence: TGTGCCACCATGGCCGGGAAGGGACTAGCGGGAGAGAATGAGCAGTTCTTC. The chain couples TRBV15 to TRBJ2-1; 14 bases match TRBD2. This CDR3 is 17 amino acids long. The J segment lost 7 bases and the V segment lost 7 bases, leaving 12 bases of the junction unmatched. Germline CDR1 is LNHNV and CDR2 is YYDKDF (reference sequence).

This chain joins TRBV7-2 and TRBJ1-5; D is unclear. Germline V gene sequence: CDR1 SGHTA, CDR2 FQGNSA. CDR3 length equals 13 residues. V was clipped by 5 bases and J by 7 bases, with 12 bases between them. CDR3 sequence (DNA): TGTGCCAGCAGCCTCGTGGACGAACAGCCCCAGCATTTT. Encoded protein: CASSLVDEQPQHF. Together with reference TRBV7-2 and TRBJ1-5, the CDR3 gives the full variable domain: GAGVSQSPSNKVTEKGKDVELRCDPISGHTALYWYRQSLGQGLEFLIYFQGNSAPDKSGLPSDRFSAERTGGSVSTLTIQRTQQEDSAVYLCASSLVDEQPQHFGDGTRLSIL.

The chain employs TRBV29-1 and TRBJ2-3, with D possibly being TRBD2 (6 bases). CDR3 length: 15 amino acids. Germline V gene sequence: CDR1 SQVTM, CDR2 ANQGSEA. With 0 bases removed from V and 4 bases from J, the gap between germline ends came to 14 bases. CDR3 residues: CSVEDTREAPDTQYF. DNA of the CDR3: TGCAGCGTTGAAGATACAAGGGAGGCTCCAGATACGCAGTATTTT.

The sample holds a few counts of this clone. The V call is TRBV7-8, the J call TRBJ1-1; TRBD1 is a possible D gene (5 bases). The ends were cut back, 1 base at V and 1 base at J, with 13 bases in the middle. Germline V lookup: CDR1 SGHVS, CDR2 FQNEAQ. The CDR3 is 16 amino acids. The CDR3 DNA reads TGTGCCAGCAGCTTAGGAGGGGCAGCTTGGAACACTGAAGCTTTCTTT. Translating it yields CASSLGGAAWNTEAFF.

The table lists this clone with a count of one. CDR3 sequence reads: CASSYALGQAYEQYF. In DNA, the CDR3 is TGTGCCAGCAGCTACGCCTTGGGACAGGCCTACGAGCAGTACTTC. The V gene is TRBV7-8, the J gene TRBJ2-7; 8 nucleotides line up with TRBD1. This CDR3 region has 15 residues. Per germline, CDR1 SGHVS and CDR2 FQNEAQ. J lost 2 bases, V lost 4 bases, and 7 bases had no gene match.

The CDR3, as DNA: TGCGCCAGCAGCCAAGATCGTGCACTTAACTCCTACAATGAGCAGTTCTTC. This sequence encodes CASSQDRALNSYNEQFF. J is TRBJ2-1 and V is TRBV4-3; D is undetermined. V lost 0 bases and J 0 bases, leaving 12 bases between the germline ends. This CDR3 contains 17 residues. The germline V gene encodes CDR1 LGHNA and CDR2 YSLEER.

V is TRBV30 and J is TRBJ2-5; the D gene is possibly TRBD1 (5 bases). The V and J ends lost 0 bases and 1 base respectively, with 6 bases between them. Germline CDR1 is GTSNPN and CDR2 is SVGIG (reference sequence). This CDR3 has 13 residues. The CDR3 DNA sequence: TGTGCCTGGAGTGTAGACAGCCAAGAGACCCAGTACTTC. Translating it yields CAWSVDSQETQYF.

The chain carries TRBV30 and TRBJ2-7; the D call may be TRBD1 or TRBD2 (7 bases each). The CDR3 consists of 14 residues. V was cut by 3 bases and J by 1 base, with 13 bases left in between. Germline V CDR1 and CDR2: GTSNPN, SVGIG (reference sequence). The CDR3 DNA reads TGTGCCTGGAGAAACAGGGGAGGGTCCTACGAGCAGTACTTC. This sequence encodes CAWRNRGGSYEQYF.

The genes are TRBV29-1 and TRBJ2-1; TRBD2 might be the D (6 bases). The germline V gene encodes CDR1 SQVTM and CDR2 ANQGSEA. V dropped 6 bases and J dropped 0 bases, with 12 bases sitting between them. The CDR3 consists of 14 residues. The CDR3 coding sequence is TGCAGCGTGGCCGGGAGCAGCTCCTACAATGAGCAGTTCTTC. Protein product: CSVAGSSSYNEQFF.

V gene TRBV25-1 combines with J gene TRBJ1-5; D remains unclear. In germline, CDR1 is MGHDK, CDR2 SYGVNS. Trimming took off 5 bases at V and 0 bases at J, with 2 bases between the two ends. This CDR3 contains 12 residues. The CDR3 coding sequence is TGTGCCAGCAGTTTTAGCAATCAGCCCCAGCATTTT. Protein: CASSFSNQPQHF.

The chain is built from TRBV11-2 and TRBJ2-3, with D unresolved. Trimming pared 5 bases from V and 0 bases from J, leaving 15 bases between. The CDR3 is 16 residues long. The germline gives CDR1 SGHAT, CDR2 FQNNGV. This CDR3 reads CASSPRIGQSTDTQYF. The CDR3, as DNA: TGTGCCAGCAGCCCTCGTATTGGGCAGAGCACAGATACGCAGTATTTT.

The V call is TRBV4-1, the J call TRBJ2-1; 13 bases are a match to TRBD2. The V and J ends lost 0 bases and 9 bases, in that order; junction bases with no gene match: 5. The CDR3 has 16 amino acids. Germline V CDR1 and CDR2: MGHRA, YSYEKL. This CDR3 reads CASSQEGGLAGSEQFF. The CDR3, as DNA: TGCGCCAGCAGCCAAGAAGGGGGACTAGCGGGAAGTGAGCAGTTCTTC.

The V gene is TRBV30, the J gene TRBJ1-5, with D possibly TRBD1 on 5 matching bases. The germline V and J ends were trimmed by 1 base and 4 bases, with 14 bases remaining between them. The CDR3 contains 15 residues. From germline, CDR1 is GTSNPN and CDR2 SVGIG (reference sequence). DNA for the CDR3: TGTGCCTGGAGTGAACTACGGCGGGGGAATCAGCCCCAGCATTTT. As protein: CAWSELRRGNQPQHF.